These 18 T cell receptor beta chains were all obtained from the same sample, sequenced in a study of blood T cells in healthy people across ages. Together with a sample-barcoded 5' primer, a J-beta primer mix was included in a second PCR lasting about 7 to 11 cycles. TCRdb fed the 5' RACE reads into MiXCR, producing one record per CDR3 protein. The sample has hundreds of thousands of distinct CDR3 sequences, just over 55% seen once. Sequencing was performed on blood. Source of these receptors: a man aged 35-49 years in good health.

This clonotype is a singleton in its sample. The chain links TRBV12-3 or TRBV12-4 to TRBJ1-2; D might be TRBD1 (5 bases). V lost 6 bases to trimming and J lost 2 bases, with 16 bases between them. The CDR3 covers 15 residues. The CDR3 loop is CASRPLDRNNYGYTF. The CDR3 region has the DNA TGTGCCAGCAGACCTTTAGACAGAAACAACTATGGCTACACCTTC.

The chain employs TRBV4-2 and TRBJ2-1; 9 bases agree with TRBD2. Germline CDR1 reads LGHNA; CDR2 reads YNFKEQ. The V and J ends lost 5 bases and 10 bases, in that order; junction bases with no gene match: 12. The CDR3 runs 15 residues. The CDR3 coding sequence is TGTGCCAGCAGCTACGGACTAGCGAATGTTAACGAGCAGTTCTTC. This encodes CASSYGLANVNEQFF.

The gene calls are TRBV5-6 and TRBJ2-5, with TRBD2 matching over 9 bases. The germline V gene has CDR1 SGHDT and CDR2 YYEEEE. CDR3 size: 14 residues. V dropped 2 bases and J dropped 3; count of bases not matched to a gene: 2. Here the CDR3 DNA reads TGTGCCAGCAGCTTTAGCGGGAGCAAAGAGACCCAGTACTTC. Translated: CASSFSGSKETQYF.

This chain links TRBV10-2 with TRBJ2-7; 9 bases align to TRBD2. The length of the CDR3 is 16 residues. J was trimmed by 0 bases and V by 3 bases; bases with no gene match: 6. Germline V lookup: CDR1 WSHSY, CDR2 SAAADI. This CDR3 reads CASSEGLAGVSYEQYF. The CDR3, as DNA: TGCGCCAGCAGTGAAGGGTTAGCGGGAGTCTCCTACGAGCAGTACTTC.

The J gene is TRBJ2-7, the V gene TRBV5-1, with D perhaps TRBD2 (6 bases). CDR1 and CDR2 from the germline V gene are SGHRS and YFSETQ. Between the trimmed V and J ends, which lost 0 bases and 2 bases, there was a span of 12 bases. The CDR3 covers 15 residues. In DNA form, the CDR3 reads TGCGCCAGCAGCTTGGGAGGGGACTTAACCTACGAGCAGTACTTC. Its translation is CASSLGGDLTYEQYF.

This chain's CDR3 is CASSPGPLYGYTF. The CDR3 nucleotides are TGTGCCAGCAGCCCGGGACCGCTCTATGGCTACACCTTC. The V and J genes are TRBV7-3 and TRBJ1-2; D is perhaps TRBD1 (5 bases). The CDR3 sequence is 13 residues long. The V and J ends lost 5 bases and 4 bases respectively, with 11 bases between them. Germline V lookup: CDR1 SGHTA, CDR2 FQGTGA.

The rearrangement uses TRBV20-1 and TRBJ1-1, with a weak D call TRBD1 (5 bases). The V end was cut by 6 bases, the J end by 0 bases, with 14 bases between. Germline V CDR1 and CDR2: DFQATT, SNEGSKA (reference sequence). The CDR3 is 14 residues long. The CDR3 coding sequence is TGCAGTGCCGAAGTGATCAGGGTGAACACTGAAGCTTTCTTT. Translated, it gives CSAEVIRVNTEAFF.

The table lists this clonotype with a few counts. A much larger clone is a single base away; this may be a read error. The DNA of the CDR3 is TGCAGCGCCTCAACACCAGGGACAGGAATTTCCCGACGAACGAACACTGAAGCTTTCTTT. Translated, it gives CSASTPGTGISRRTNTEAFF. The V call is TRBV29-1, the J call TRBJ1-1, with 8 bases identical to TRBD1. Germline CDR1 SQVTM, CDR2 ANQGSEA. The trim removed 7 bases at V and 1 base at J, leaving 26 bases unmatched. This CDR3 spans 20 amino acids.

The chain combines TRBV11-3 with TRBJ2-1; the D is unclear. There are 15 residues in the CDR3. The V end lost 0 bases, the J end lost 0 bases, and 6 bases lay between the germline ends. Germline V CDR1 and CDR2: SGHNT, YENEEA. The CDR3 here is CASSLEQSSYNEQFF. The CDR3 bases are TGTGCCAGCAGCTTAGAACAGAGCTCCTACAATGAGCAGTTCTTC.

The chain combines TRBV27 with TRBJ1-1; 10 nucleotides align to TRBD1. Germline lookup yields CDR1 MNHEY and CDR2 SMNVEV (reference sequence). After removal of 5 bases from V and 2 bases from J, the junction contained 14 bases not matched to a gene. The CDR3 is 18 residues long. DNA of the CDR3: TGTGCCAGCAGTAGGCTACGAACCGGACAGGGGGACAACACTGAAGCTTTCTTT. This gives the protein CASSRLRTGQGDNTEAFF.

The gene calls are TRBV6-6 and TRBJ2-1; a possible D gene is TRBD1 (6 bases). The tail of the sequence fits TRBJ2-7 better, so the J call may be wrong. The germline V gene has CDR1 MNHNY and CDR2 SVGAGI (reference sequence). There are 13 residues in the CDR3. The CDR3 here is CASSRETGNEQYF. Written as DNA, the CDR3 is TGTGCCAGCAGTCGAGAGACAGGCAATGAGCAGTACTTC.

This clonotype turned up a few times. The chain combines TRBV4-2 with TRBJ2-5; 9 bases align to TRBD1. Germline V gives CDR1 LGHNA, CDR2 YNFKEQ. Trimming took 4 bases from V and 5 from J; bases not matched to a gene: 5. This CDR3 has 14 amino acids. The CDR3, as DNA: TGTGCCAGCAGCCGAACAGGGGGCGGGGAGACCCAGTACTTC. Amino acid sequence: CASSRTGGGETQYF.

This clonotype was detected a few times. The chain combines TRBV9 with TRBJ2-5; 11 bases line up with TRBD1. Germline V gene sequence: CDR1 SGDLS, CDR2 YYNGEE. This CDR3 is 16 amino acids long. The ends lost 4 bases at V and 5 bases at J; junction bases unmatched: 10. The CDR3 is CASSFGDRGTLETQYF. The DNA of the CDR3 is TGTGCCAGCAGCTTTGGGGACAGGGGGACGTTGGAGACCCAGTACTTC.

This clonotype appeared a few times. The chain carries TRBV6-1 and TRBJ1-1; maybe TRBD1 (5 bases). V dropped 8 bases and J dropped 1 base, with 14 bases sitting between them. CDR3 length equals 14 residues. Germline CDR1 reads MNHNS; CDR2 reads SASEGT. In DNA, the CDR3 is TGTGCCAGCCCCGCTGTGGGGCAGAACACTGAAGCTTTCTTT. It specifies CASPAVGQNTEAFF.

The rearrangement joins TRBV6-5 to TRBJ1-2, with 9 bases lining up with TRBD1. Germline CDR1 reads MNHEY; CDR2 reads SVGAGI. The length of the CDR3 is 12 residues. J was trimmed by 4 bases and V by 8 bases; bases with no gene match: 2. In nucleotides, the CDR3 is TGTGCCAGCGTGGGACAGGGCTATGGCTACACCTTC. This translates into CASVGQGYGYTF.

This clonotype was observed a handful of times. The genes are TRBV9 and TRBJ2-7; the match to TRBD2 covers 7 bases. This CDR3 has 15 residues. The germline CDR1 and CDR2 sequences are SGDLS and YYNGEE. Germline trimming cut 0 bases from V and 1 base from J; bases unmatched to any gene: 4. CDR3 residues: CASSVDAGESYEQYF. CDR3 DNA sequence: TGTGCCAGCAGCGTAGATGCGGGGGAGTCCTACGAGCAGTACTTC.

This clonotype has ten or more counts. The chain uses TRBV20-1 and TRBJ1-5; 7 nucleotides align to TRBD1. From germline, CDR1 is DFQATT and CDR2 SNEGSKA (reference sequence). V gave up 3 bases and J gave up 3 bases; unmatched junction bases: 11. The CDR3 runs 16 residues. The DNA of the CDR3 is TGCAGTGCTAGTTCCGGGACAGCGACTACCAATCAGCCCCAGCATTTT. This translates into CSASSGTATTNQPQHF.

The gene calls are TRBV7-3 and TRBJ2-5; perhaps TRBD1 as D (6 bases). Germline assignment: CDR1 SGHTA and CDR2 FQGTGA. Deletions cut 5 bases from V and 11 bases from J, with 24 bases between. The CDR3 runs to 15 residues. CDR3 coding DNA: TGTGCCAGCAGCCCTCAGGGGCGAGGTTCCAATGAGCAGTACTTC. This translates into CASSPQGRGSNEQYF.